This T cell receptor (beta chain) was sequenced during a study of T cells after yellow fever vaccination. The authors made TCR cDNA by 5'RACE template switching, adding a universal primer site and UMIs. In TCRdb, the 5' RACE reads were re-called with MiXCR into one record per CDR3 protein. This sample has about 210,000 distinct CDR3 sequences; roughly 3% occur once, and the top ten carry around 3.3%. The germline V gene has CDR1 MNHEY and CDR2 SVGAGI. With V trimmed by 4 bases and J by 3 bases, 1 base remained unmatched. The CDR3 loop spans 14 amino acids. The V and J genes are TRBV6-5 and TRBJ1-1, with 11 nucleotides matching TRBD1. This clonotype originated in a man younger than 30 who received the YFV17D yellow fever vaccine. The sequencing here drew on CD4+ T cells sorted from PBMCs, taken 10 days after the yellow fever booster vaccination. This CDR3 is CASSWGQGDTEAFF. In DNA, the CDR3 is TGTGCCAGCAGTTGGGGACAGGGGGACACTGAAGCTTTCTTT.